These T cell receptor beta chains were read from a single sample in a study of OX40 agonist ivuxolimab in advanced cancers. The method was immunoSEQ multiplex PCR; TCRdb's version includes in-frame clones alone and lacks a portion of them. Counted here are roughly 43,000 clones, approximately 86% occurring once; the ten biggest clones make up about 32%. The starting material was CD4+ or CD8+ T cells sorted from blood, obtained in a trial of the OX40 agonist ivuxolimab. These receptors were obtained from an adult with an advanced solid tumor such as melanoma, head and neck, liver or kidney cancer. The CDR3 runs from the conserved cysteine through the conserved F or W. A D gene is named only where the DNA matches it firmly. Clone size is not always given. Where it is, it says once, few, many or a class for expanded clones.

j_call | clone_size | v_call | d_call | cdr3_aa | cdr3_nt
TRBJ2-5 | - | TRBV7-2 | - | CASSLMGGNLGSQYF | TGTGCCAGCAGCTTAATGGGCGGGAACCTTGGGTCCCAGTACTTC
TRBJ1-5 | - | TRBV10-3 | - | CATSEEWGKNQPQHF | TGTGCCACCAGTGAAGAGTGGGGGAAAAATCAGCCCCAGCATTTT
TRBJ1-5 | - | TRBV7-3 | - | CASSPLIGRQFQQPQHF | TGTGCCAGCAGCCCCTTGATCGGCCGACAGTTCCAACAGCCCCAGCATTTT
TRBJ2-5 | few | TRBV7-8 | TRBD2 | CASSSLAGARGETQYF | TGTGCCAGCAGCTCCCTAGCGGGGGCGCGGGGGGAGACCCAGTACTTC
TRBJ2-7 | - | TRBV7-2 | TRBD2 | CASSSRLAGSYEQYF | TGTGCCAGCAGCTCCCGACTAGCGGGATCCTACGAGCAGTACTTC
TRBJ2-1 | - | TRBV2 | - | CASRDLPGNEQFF | TGTGCCAGCAGGGACCTCCCGGGCAATGAGCAGTTCTTC
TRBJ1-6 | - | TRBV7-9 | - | CASSQQRNGAHPLHF | TGTGCCAGCAGCCAACAACGGAACGGGGCCCATCCCCTCCACTTT
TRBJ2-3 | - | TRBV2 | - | CASSPVGVGTDTQYF | TGTGCCAGCAGCCCTGTGGGGGTCGGCACAGATACGCAGTATTTT
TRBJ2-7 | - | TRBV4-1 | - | CASSRQASSYEQYF | TGCGCCAGCAGCCGACAGGCTTCCTCCTACGAGCAGTACTTC
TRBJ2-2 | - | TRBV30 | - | CAWSVRPQGELFF | TGTGCCTGGAGTGTACGGCCCCAGGGGGAGCTGTTTTTT
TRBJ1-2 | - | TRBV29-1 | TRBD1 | CSVAQGTNYGYTF | TGCAGCGTTGCACAGGGGACTAACTATGGCTACACCTTC
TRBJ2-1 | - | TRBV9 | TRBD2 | CASSASGGAFDEQFF | TGTGCCAGCAGCGCTAGCGGGGGGGCCTTCGATGAGCAGTTCTTC
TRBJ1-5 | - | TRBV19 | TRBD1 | CASSQGAVQPQHF | TGTGCCAGTAGCCAGGGGGCAGTGCAGCCCCAGCATTTT
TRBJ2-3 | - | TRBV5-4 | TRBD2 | CASSQELAGGPGTQYF | TGTGCCAGCAGCCAAGAACTAGCGGGAGGGCCAGGTACGCAGTATTTT
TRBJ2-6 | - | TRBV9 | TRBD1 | CASSGLLQGQGSSGANVLTF | TGTGCCAGCAGCGGGTTATTGCAGGGACAGGGAAGCTCTGGGGCCAACGTCCTGACTTTC
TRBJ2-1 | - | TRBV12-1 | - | CASTRGGAAYNEQFF | TGTGCCAGCACCAGGGGAGGGGCCGCCTACAATGAGCAGTTCTTC
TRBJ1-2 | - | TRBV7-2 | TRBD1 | CASSADRGNYGYTF | TGTGCCAGCAGCGCTGACAGGGGTAACTATGGCTACACCTTC
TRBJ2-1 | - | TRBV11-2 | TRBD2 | CASSLGGGGGVNEQFF | TGTGCCAGCAGCTTAGGTGGCGGGGGGGGAGTCAATGAGCAGTTCTTC
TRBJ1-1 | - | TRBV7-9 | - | CASSQVLTEAFF | TGTGCCAGCTCTCAGGTGCTCACTGAAGCTTTCTTT
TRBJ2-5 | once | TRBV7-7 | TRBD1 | CASSRQGVGETQYF | TGTGCTAGCAGCCGACAGGGGGTGGGGGAGACCCAGTACTTC
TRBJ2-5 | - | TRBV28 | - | CASSSSRETQYF | TGTGCCAGCAGTAGCAGTCGAGAGACCCAGTACTTC
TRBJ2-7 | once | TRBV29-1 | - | CSVDRVGNEQYF | TGCAGCGTTGACAGGGTTGGGAACGAGCAGTACTTC
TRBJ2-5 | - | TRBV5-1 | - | CASSLWVQETQYF | TGCGCCAGCAGCTTGTGGGTTCAAGAGACCCAGTACTTC
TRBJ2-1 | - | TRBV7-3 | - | CASSLGQLNEQFF | TGTGCCAGCAGCTTAGGGCAGCTGAATGAGCAGTTCTTC
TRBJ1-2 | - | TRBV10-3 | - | CAISGRADYGYTF | TGTGCCATCAGTGGCAGGGCCGACTATGGCTACACCTTC
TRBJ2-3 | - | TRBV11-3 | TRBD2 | CASSFSGGAAAQYF | TGTGCCAGCAGCTTTAGCGGGGGGGCCGCTGCGCAGTATTTT
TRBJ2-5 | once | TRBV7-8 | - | CASSLDQGYETQYF | TGTGCCAGCAGCTTAGACCAGGGCTACGAGACCCAGTACTTC
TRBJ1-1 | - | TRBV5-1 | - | CASAGGRLNTEAFF | TGCGCCAGCGCGGGGGGGCGACTCAACACTGAAGCTTTCTTT
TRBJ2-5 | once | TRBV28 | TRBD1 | CASSSTYGTGGTETQYF | TGTGCCAGCAGTTCGACATACGGGACAGGGGGTACGGAGACCCAGTACTTC
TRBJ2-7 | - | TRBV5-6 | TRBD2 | CASSSGLAGALFIYEQYF | TGTGCCAGCAGCTCCGGACTAGCGGGAGCTTTGTTTATCTACGAGCAGTACTTC
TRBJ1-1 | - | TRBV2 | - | CASSEEGILWGTEAFF | TGTGCCAGCAGTGAAGAGGGGATTTTATGGGGCACTGAAGCTTTCTTT
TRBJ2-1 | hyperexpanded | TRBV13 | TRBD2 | CASSLWGSGSDEQFF | TGTGCCAGCAGCTTATGGGGTAGCGGGAGTGATGAGCAGTTCTTC
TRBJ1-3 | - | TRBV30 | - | CAWWAPGSGNTIYF | TGTGCCTGGTGGGCACCGGGCTCTGGAAACACCATATATTTT
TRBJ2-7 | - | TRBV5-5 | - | CASSAQTYYRAYEQYF | TGTGCCAGCAGCGCCCAAACCTACTACAGGGCCTACGAGCAGTACTTC
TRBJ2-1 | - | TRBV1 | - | CTSSQGQGAAGLKAYNEQFF | TGCACCAGCAGCCAAGGTCAGGGGGCGGCAGGACTAAAGGCCTACAATGAGCAGTTCTTC
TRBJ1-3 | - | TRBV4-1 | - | CAIGVLSSGNTIYF | TGCGCCATCGGCGTCCTAAGCTCTGGAAACACCATATATTTT
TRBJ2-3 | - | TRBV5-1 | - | CASSSGVGPNTDTQYF | TGCGCCAGCAGCTCGGGGGTGGGGCCGAACACAGATACGCAGTATTTT
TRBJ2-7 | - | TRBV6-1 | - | CASNKGGEQYF | TGTGCCAGTAATAAGGGAGGCGAGCAGTACTTC
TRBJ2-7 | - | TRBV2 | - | CASNQSPARQYF | TGTGCCAGCAACCAAAGCCCTGCCCGGCAGTACTTC